Listed below are T cell receptor beta chains from one sample, sequenced in a study of shared clonotypes between healthy human individuals. Produced via immunoSEQ multiplex PCR; TCRdb's table is partial and in-frame only. Of 2 million to 2.5 million clones listed, about 94% are singletons. Sample: naive CD4+ T cells sorted from blood. Receptor source: a man younger than 35 in good health. CDR3s include the opening cysteine and the closing phenylalanine or tryptophan. The D gene is left open where the match is weak. Rows may omit the clone size; those that give it use once, few, many or a size class.

d_call,clone_size,v_call,j_call,cdr3_nt,cdr3_aa
TRBD1,NA,TRBV11-2,TRBJ2-1,TGTGCCAGCAGCAGGGACAGGGGAGGCGATGAGCAGTTCTTC,CASSRDRGGDEQFF
NA,NA,TRBV7-6,TRBJ2-7,TGTGCCAGCAGCCCATACCCCCGCGGGGACTACGAGCAGTACTTC,CASSPYPRGDYEQYF
NA,NA,TRBV5-1,TRBJ1-4,TGCGCCAGCAGCTTGTCCTCTAATGAAAAACTGTTTTTT,CASSLSSNEKLFF
NA,NA,TRBV18,TRBJ2-1,TGTGCCAGCTCACTCAGGGGGGGCCTTTCCTACAATGAGCAGTTCTTC,CASSLRGGLSYNEQFF
NA,once,TRBV30,TRBJ2-2,TGTGCCTGGAGTGTACGGCCCACCGGGGAGCTGTTTTTT,CAWSVRPTGELFF
NA,NA,TRBV29-1,TRBJ2-5,TGCAGCGGGAAAGTAAATCCTCAAGAGACCCAGTACTTC,CSGKVNPQETQYF
NA,NA,TRBV28,TRBJ2-2,TGTGCCAGCAGTTTACGCGCGAACACCGGGGAGCTGTTTTTT,CASSLRANTGELFF
NA,once,TRBV18,TRBJ1-2,TGTGCCAGCTCGCCCGGACATCTGACTAACTATGGCTACACCTTC,CASSPGHLTNYGYTF
TRBD1,NA,TRBV5-1,TRBJ2-5,TGCGCCAGCAGCCTGGGCGGGACAGGGCTAGAGACCCAGTACTTC,CASSLGGTGLETQYF
NA,NA,TRBV9,TRBJ1-4,TGTGCCAGCAGCGTAAACAGGGTTGGTGAAAAACTGTTTTTT,CASSVNRVGEKLFF
TRBD1,NA,TRBV7-9,TRBJ1-5,TGTGCCAGCAGCTTAGGAGGGACAGCCCAGCATTTT,CASSLGGTAQHF
TRBD1,once,TRBV5-1,TRBJ2-3,TGCGCCAGCAGCTTCGGGGACAGGGACCCAGATACGCAGTATTTT,CASSFGDRDPDTQYF
NA,NA,TRBV11-2,TRBJ1-1,TGTGCCAGCAGCTTAGCCGGGACCGTCGAAGCTTTCTTT,CASSLAGTVEAFF
TRBD1,few,TRBV19,TRBJ1-5,TGTGCCAGTAGCCTCCAGGGGGCGAGCAATCAGCCCCAGCATTTT,CASSLQGASNQPQHF
NA,NA,TRBV2,TRBJ1-6,TGTGCCAGGGCTTCCTCGGGGCCCGGGAGCGATAATTCACCCCTCCACTTT,CARASSGPGSDNSPLHF
TRBD1,NA,TRBV7-9,TRBJ2-7,TGTGCCAGCAACGTGCTTGGCGGGACAGGGGGTGCCTACGAGCAGTACTTC,CASNVLGGTGGAYEQYF
NA,NA,TRBV6-1,TRBJ2-2,TGTGCCAGCACAATGGGGCCGAACACCGGGGAGCTGTTTTTT,CASTMGPNTGELFF
TRBD2,NA,TRBV7-2,TRBJ2-2,TGTGCCAGCAGCTCCGTCCGTCTAGCGGGAATTGCGAACACCGGGGAGCTGTTTTTT,CASSSVRLAGIANTGELFF
TRBD2,NA,TRBV6-5,TRBJ2-7,TGTGCCAGCTCTCCTAGCGGGAGTTTCGCCGAGCAGTACTTC,CASSPSGSFAEQYF